This paragraph reports one TCR beta chain. Sequencing used immunoSEQ multiplex PCR; TCRdb keeps in-frame clones, though not all of them. This table has approximately 71,000 clones, 90% to 95% appearing once. The sample belongs to a study of OX40 agonist ivuxolimab in advanced cancers. V gave up 1 base and J gave up 9 bases, with 19 bases separating them. The CDR3 is made up of 15 amino acids. The germline V gene encodes CDR1 SGHVS and CDR2 FQNEAQ. Sequencing used CD4+ or CD8+ T cells sorted from blood, obtained in a trial of the OX40 agonist ivuxolimab. The chain couples TRBV7-8 to TRBJ2-7; the D is unclear. The sequence came from an adult with an advanced solid tumor such as melanoma, head and neck, liver or kidney cancer. As DNA, the CDR3 is TGTGCCAGCAGCTTAGAGGCCCCCGGCCTTTTAGGGCAGTACTTC. Protein: CASSLEAPGLLGQYF.